The 14 T cell receptor beta chains below come from one sample, sequenced in a study of cytomegalovirus exposure and HLA in healthy donors (TCRdb year 2017). The library was produced with the immunoSEQ multiplex PCR assay. For the multiplex PCR, a mixture combining 60 forward primers for TCR Vbeta segments and 13 reverse primers for TCR Jbeta segments was used. What TCRdb holds here is the immuneACCESS table cut down to in-frame rearrangements. Part of the clones is not present; checked against another copy, under half of the missing clones reflect an unresolved V gene, and the others are unexplained. In all, the sample holds about 150,000 clones, and over 75% of those were seen once. The ten largest make up over 5% of the sample. Material for sequencing was PBMCs. These TCRs come from a woman in her thirties or forties in good health and CMV-seropositive.

This chain joins TRBV6-5 and TRBJ2-3, with TRBD2 matching 7 bases. The CDR3 is 14 amino acids. Trimming at V came to 5 bases and at J to 0 bases, leaving 2 bases not matched to a gene. Germline loops: CDR1 MNHEY, CDR2 SVGAGI. Here the CDR3 DNA reads TGTGCCAGCAGTCGACTAGCTAGCACAGATACGCAGTATTTT. Translating it yields CASSRLASTDTQYF.

The chain combines TRBV19 with TRBJ1-2; TRBD1 matches at 7 bases. Germline V CDR1 and CDR2: LNHDA, SQIVND (reference sequence). V was pared by 7 bases and J by 4 bases, with 12 bases of the junction left unmatched. This CDR3 contains 15 residues. CDR3 bases: TGTGCCAGTAATCAACAGGGGTGGGGATCCTATGGCTACACCTTC. This encodes CASNQQGWGSYGYTF.

The rearrangement uses TRBV28 and TRBJ2-6; maybe TRBD1 (6 bases). CDR1 MDHEN and CDR2 SYDVKM come from the germline V gene. V was pared by 5 bases and J by 2 bases, with 13 bases between. The length of the CDR3 is 16 residues. The CDR3 region is CASSQTGFPGANVLTF. CDR3 sequence (DNA): TGTGCCAGCAGTCAAACAGGGTTCCCTGGGGCCAACGTCCTGACTTTC.

This clone was recorded only once. The gene calls are TRBV7-2 and TRBJ2-4; 9 bases fit TRBD2. The CDR3 runs 15 residues. With 5 bases clipped from V and 7 bases from J, the junction kept 9 bases outside the gene matches. Per the germline V gene, CDR1 is SGHTA and CDR2 is FQGNSA. In nucleotides, the CDR3 is TGTGCCAGCAGCAACTTTCGGACTAGCGTGAACATTCAGTACTTC. Translated: CASSNFRTSVNIQYF.

V usage is TRBV7-8 and J usage is TRBJ1-5; 7 bases are a match to TRBD1. The V gene end was trimmed by 4 bases and the J gene end by 9 bases; junction bases not matched to a gene: 9. Germline CDR1 SGHVS, CDR2 FQNEAQ. This CDR3 has 14 amino acids. The CDR3 bases are TGTGCCAGCAGCTCGACAGGGTCATCGTTGCCCCAGCATTTT. Translated: CASSSTGSSLPQHF.

The CDR3 DNA follows: TGTGCCACCGGGGGACAGGGTGTGGCCGGGGAGCTGTTTTTT. It is translated as CATGGQGVAGELFF. The gene calls are TRBV10-3 and TRBJ2-2, with 9 nucleotides matching TRBD1. The CDR3 is 14 amino acids. CDR1 and CDR2 from the germline V gene are ENHRY and SYGVKD. The ends lost 10 bases at V and 6 bases at J; junction bases unmatched: 9.

The rearrangement joins TRBV5-1 to TRBJ2-5; D possibly corresponds to TRBD1 (5 bases). The assigned J gene may be wrong: the sequence end matches TRBJ2-7 better. Germline CDR1 and CDR2: SGHRS and YFSETQ. The CDR3 has 14 residues. The CDR3 DNA sequence: TGCGCCAGCAGCTTGGGGACACCACCCTACGAGCAGTACTTC. Its protein product is CASSLGTPPYEQYF.

This sequence joins TRBV13 and TRBJ1-1; no firm D call. The V end was cut by 0 bases, the J end by 1 base, with 6 bases between. Germline CDR1 and CDR2: PRHDT and FYEKMQ (reference sequence). The CDR3 consists of 14 residues. The CDR3 loop reads CASSLGSGNTEAFF. In DNA form, the CDR3 reads TGTGCCAGCAGCTTAGGGTCCGGGAACACTGAAGCTTTCTTT.

The chain is built from TRBV9 and TRBJ1-1; 9 nucleotides align to TRBD1. The CDR3 spans 19 residues. Germline V CDR1 and CDR2: SGDLS, YYNGEE. The V gene end was trimmed by 4 bases and the J gene end by 1 base; junction bases not matched to a gene: 17. The CDR3 region is CASSRGLGTGPWGNTEAFF. CDR3 nucleotides: TGTGCCAGCAGCCGGGGTCTCGGGACAGGGCCTTGGGGGAACACTGAAGCTTTCTTT.

The V and J genes are TRBV5-4 and TRBJ1-2; possibly TRBD1 for D (6 bases). The V end lost 4 bases, the J end lost 8 bases, and 9 bases lay between the germline ends. This CDR3 is 11 amino acids long. Germline loops: CDR1 SGHNT, CDR2 YYREEE (reference sequence). The CDR3 region has the DNA TGTGCCAGCAGCCCGGGACACGGCTACACCTTC. It encodes CASSPGHGYTF.

The CDR3 DNA follows: TGTGCCAGTAGACCGGACAGGGGTCGGGGTTGGGCGCATTTT. Amino acids: CASRPDRGRGWAHF. The V call is TRBV19, the J call TRBJ1-5, with TRBD1 matching 9 bases. The CDR3 runs 14 residues. V dropped 6 bases and J dropped 15; count of bases not matched to a gene: 15. CDR1 LNHDA and CDR2 SQIVND come from the germline V gene (reference sequence).

In this sample, this clone turned up many times. The genes are TRBV28 and TRBJ2-7; TRBD2 aligns across 10 bases. The trim removed 2 bases at V and 6 bases at J, leaving 7 bases unmatched. This CDR3 region has 15 residues. CDR1 and CDR2 (germline): MDHEN, SYDVKM. The CDR3 bases are TGTGCCAGCAGTTTACGCGAGAGCGGGAGGGGCGAGCAGTACTTC. It specifies CASSLRESGRGEQYF.

This clone showed up just a few times. V is TRBV7-9 and J is TRBJ2-1; no definite D call. Trimming shortened V by 5 bases and J by 0 bases, and 20 bases separated the two germline ends. The CDR3 loop spans 18 amino acids. The V gene's germline CDR1 is SEHNR and CDR2 FQNEAQ (reference sequence). CDR3 nucleotides: TGTGCCAGCAGCACCCCGGCGGCTCCTCTAAGCTCCTACAATGAGCAGTTCTTC. It specifies CASSTPAAPLSSYNEQFF.

This clone has just one count. This sample also contains other DNA sequences that code for the same CDR3. CDR3 amino acids: CASSLVQGIYNEQFF. The CDR3 DNA follows: TGCGCCAGCAGCTTGGTCCAGGGGATTTACAATGAGCAGTTCTTC. This chain connects TRBV5-1 to TRBJ2-1; D may be TRBD1 (6 bases). Germline V gene sequence: CDR1 SGHRS, CDR2 YFSETQ. With 0 bases removed from V and 4 bases from J, the gap between germline ends came to 11 bases. CDR3 length equals 15 residues.